These T cell receptor beta chains were read from a single sample in a study of CD8 T cells in Susac syndrome. TCRdb reprocessed the immunoSEQ multiplex PCR reads with MiXCR, giving one entry per CDR3 protein. The sample carries hundreds of thousands of distinct CDR3 sequences, more than 85% recorded once. The sequencing sample was made of CD4+ T cells from PBMCs. The source is a human donor with multiple sclerosis. Both conserved end residues are part of each CDR3. The D gene is left open where the match is weak. Rows may omit the clone size; those that give it use once, few, many or a size class.

D	J	V	size	DNA	CDR3
.	TRBJ2-3	TRBV29-1	.	TGCAGCGTTGCTGGGGACACAGATACGCAGTATTTT	CSVAGDTDTQYF
TRBD1	TRBJ2-1	TRBV18	.	TGTGCCAGCTCACCGACGGGACAGTATTACAATGAGCAGTTCTTC	CASSPTGQYYNEQFF
.	TRBJ1-2	TRBV20-1	.	TGCAGCGTACAGGGTCCTAACTATGGCTACACCTTC	CSVQGPNYGYTF
.	TRBJ2-2	TRBV14	.	TGTGCCAGCAGCCCCCTTTTGACCTTGAACACCGGGGAGCTGTTTTTT	CASSPLLTLNTGELFF
TRBD1	TRBJ1-4	TRBV7-8	.	TGTGCCAGCAGCTTTCCCTTCGGACAGGGGAGGGAAAAACTGTTTTTT	CASSFPFGQGREKLFF
TRBD2	TRBJ2-3	TRBV6-1	.	TGTGCCAGCACCACGGGTAGCGGGGCCCGCACAGATACGCAGTATTTT	CASTTGSGARTDTQYF
.	TRBJ1-6	TRBV12-3/TRBV12-4	.	TGTGCCAGCAGTTTAGGGGAGGGGTCTTCACCCCTCCACTTT	CASSLGEGSSPLHF
.	TRBJ2-2	TRBV7-6	.	TGTGCCAGCAGCTCCCTGTCCATGGGGACCGGGGAGCTGTTTTTT	CASSSLSMGTGELFF
.	TRBJ2-7	TRBV9	.	TGTGCCAGCAGCGCCCTAGCAGGCTACGAGCAGTACTTC	CASSALAGYEQYF
TRBD1	TRBJ2-1	TRBV27	.	TGTGCCAGCAGCCGAGGGCGGGACAGGGTCCCCAATGAGCAGTTCTTC	CASSRGRDRVPNEQFF
.	TRBJ2-7	TRBV20-1	.	TGCAGTGCTAGAGACGACAGCCTAGGCATCTACGAGCAGTACTTC	CSARDDSLGIYEQYF
TRBD1	TRBJ1-1	TRBV5-6	once	TGTGCCAGCAGCGAAGGGGGGGACAGGAACACTGAAGCTTTCTTT	CASSEGGDRNTEAFF
TRBD1	TRBJ2-3	TRBV20-1	few	TGCAGTGCTAGGACAGGGACAGATACGCAGTATTTT	CSARTGTDTQYF
.	TRBJ1-1	TRBV15	once	TGTGCCACCAGCACCCAGGTTGAGGGGACTGAAGCTTTCTTT	CATSTQVEGTEAFF
.	TRBJ1-6	TRBV30	.	TGTGCCTGGATACAGGGTGCGAATAATTCACCCCTCCACTTT	CAWIQGANNSPLHF
.	TRBJ2-3	TRBV9	.	TGTGCCAGCAGCGACCGGGGGGCAGGTGGAGATACGCAGTATTTT	CASSDRGAGGDTQYF
TRBD1	TRBJ2-1	TRBV7-9	.	TGTGCCAGCAGCCCTGAGGACAGGGGAGCCTTCTTC	CASSPEDRGAFF
.	TRBJ1-5	TRBV30	.	TGTGCCTGGAGTGCCTCACAGCGTAATCAGCCCCAGCATTTT	CAWSASQRNQPQHF
.	TRBJ2-1	TRBV12-3/TRBV12-4	.	TGTGCCAGCAGTCCCACGGCAGGAGAGCAGTTCTTC	CASSPTAGEQFF
.	TRBJ1-6	TRBV3-1	.	TGTGCCAGCAGCCTCGCAGGGTCAGGATCACCCCTCCACTTT	CASSLAGSGSPLHF
.	TRBJ2-6	TRBV2	.	TGTGCCAGCAGTTCGGGACTCTCTGGGGCCAACGTCCTGACTTTC	CASSSGLSGANVLTF
.	TRBJ1-1	TRBV19	.	TGTGCCAGTAGTATAAGGGGACACAAGAACACTGAAGCTTTCTTT	CASSIRGHKNTEAFF
TRBD1	TRBJ1-5	TRBV18	.	TGTGCCAGCTCACCACTCGGGACAGTCGATAGCAATCAGCCCCAGCATTTT	CASSPLGTVDSNQPQHF
TRBD1	TRBJ2-3	TRBV29-1	.	TGCAGCGTCATTTTCTCTCCCGGGACAGGGAAGGGCACAGATACGCAGTATTTT	CSVIFSPGTGKGTDTQYF
.	TRBJ1-4	TRBV18	.	TGTGCCAGCTCACCACTCACTGGGGAGAATGATTTTAAAAAACTGTTTTTT	CASSPLTGENDFKKLFF
.	TRBJ2-1	TRBV7-9	once	TGTGCCAGCAGCTTAGAAGGCGGGAAGGAGCAGTTCTTC	CASSLEGGKEQFF
.	TRBJ2-5	TRBV7-9	.	TGTGCCAGCAGCTTACGGTCGGAGACCCAGTACTTC	CASSLRSETQYF
TRBD1	TRBJ2-5	TRBV7-7	.	TGTGCTAGCAGCCGGGACAGACGAGAGACCCAGTACTTC	CASSRDRRETQYF
TRBD1	TRBJ2-3	TRBV3-1	.	TGTGCCAGCAGCCGAAACCTCCGGACAGGATCGACACTGGATACGCAGTATTTT	CASSRNLRTGSTLDTQYF
.	TRBJ1-4	TRBV27	.	TGTGCCAGCAGTTGGGCGTCTGGGGAAAAACTGTTTTTT	CASSWASGEKLFF
.	TRBJ1-2	TRBV7-9	.	TGTGCCAGCGCCCGGGACTATGGCTACACCTTC	CASARDYGYTF
.	TRBJ1-3	TRBV4-1	.	TGCGCCAGCAGCCAAGTGTTGATCTCTGGAAACACCATATATTTT	CASSQVLISGNTIYF
.	TRBJ1-1	TRBV12-3/TRBV12-4	.	TGTGCCAGCGGAAATACAGAGAACACTGAAGCTTTCTTT	CASGNTENTEAFF
.	TRBJ2-1	TRBV5-1	.	TGCGCCAGCAGCTTGATGGGGGGCAGCTCCTACAATGAGCAGTTCTTC	CASSLMGGSSYNEQFF
TRBD1	TRBJ2-7	TRBV5-1	.	TGCGCCAGCAGCTTGGAGGTGACAGGGGGTTTCTACGAGCAGTACTTC	CASSLEVTGGFYEQYF
.	TRBJ1-1	TRBV30	.	TGTGCCTGGAAACAGTTGAACACTGAAGCTTTCTTT	CAWKQLNTEAFF
.	TRBJ1-6	TRBV7-9	.	TGTGCCAGCAGCCCAGGGGTTCTGGGTTCACCCCTCCACTTT	CASSPGVLGSPLHF
.	TRBJ1-2	TRBV7-2	.	TGTGCCAGCAGCTTAGCTAGCAACTATGGCTACACCTTC	CASSLASNYGYTF
.	TRBJ1-6	TRBV9	.	TGTGCCAGCAGCGTAGGTCAGGCAGGGGTCTATAATTCACCCCTCCACTTT	CASSVGQAGVYNSPLHF
TRBD2	TRBJ2-5	TRBV10-2	.	TGCGCCAGCAGTGAGCCGGGACTAGCGGGGGAGACCCAGTACTTC	CASSEPGLAGETQYF
.	TRBJ2-4	TRBV3-1	.	TGTGCCAGCAGCCAAGATCCAATCGCTCACATTCAGTACTTC	CASSQDPIAHIQYF
.	TRBJ2-5	TRBV5-6	.	TGTGCCAGCAGCTTGCAACGGGCGAGGGAGACCCAGTACTTC	CASSLQRARETQYF
.	TRBJ2-7	TRBV15	.	TGTGCCACCAGCAGAGATCCGGGGGCGGGTGAGCAGTACTTC	CATSRDPGAGEQYF
.	TRBJ1-2	TRBV20-1	.	TGCAGTGCCCCAATGGGGCAGCTCAAGGGGGGAGACTATGGCTACACCTTC	CSAPMGQLKGGDYGYTF
TRBD1	TRBJ2-7	TRBV30	few	TGTGCCTGGACGCGGCAGGGGGCTTTCGCCGAGCAGTACTTC	CAWTRQGAFAEQYF
TRBD2	TRBJ2-7	TRBV28	.	TGTGCTGTAGCGGGGCGTTCCTACGAGCAGTACTTC	CAVAGRSYEQYF
TRBD2	TRBJ2-3	TRBV20-1	once	TGCAGTGCTCGACCTTTCGGGAGGGGAGGAACAGATACGCAGTATTTT	CSARPFGRGGTDTQYF
TRBD2	TRBJ2-3	TRBV20-1	.	TGCAGTGTTGTAGCGGGGGGTCACACAGATACGCAGTATTTT	CSVVAGGHTDTQYF
.	TRBJ1-2	TRBV7-2	.	TGTGCCAGCAGCTTAGCGCAGCCAGGCATAGCCTATGGCTACACCTTC	CASSLAQPGIAYGYTF
.	TRBJ1-1	TRBV18	.	TGTGCCAGCTCACCACTCCGCGGAGAGAACACTGAAGCTTTCTTT	CASSPLRGENTEAFF